This entry lists 15 T cell receptor beta chains sequenced from one sample in a study of T cell responses to AZD1222 COVID-19 vaccine. Libraries were prepared by immunoSEQ multiplex PCR; TCRdb keeps only in-frame clonotypes and omits some of them. This table holds 150,000 or so clones, 88% found once. The material was peripheral blood, obtained on day 0 of AZD1222 vaccination. All receptors come from an adult in good health.

The genes are TRBV3-1 (or the pseudogene TRBV3-2) and TRBJ1-2, with TRBD1 identical over 9 bases. This CDR3 spans 15 amino acids. The trim removed 3 bases at V and 3 bases at J, leaving 5 bases unmatched. Germline V gene lookup returns CDR1 LGHDT and CDR2 YNNKEL (reference sequence). Here the CDR3 reads CASSHRDRDHYGYTF. In DNA form, the CDR3 reads TGTGCCAGCAGCCACCGGGACAGGGACCACTATGGCTACACCTTC.

In its sample, this clone was seen once. The chain carries TRBV18 and TRBJ1-3; possible D gene TRBD1, 5 bases. V lost 3 bases, J lost 0 bases, and 12 bases lay in between. Germline V CDR1 and CDR2: KGHSH, LQKENI. CDR3 length: 16 amino acids. The chain's CDR3 is CASSPSGGSSGNTIYF. DNA of the CDR3: TGTGCCAGCTCACCCTCGGGGGGGAGCTCTGGAAACACCATATATTTT. Filled out from reference TRBV18 and TRBJ1-3, the complete variable domain reads NAGVMQNPRHLVRRRGQEARLRCSPMKGHSHVYWYRQLPEEGLKFMVYLQKENIIDESGMPKERFSAEFPKEGPSILRIQQVVRGDSAAYFCASSPSGGSSGNTIYFGEGSWLTVV.

This rearrangement joins TRBV6-6 to TRBJ1-3; D may be TRBD1 (6 bases). Per the germline V gene, CDR1 is MNHNY and CDR2 is SVGAGI (reference sequence). The CDR3 totals 15 residues. The V end lost 5 bases, the J end lost 4 bases, and 15 bases lay between the germline ends. CDR3 sequence reads: CASSPDSWNGNTIYF. CDR3 nucleotide sequence: TGTGCCAGCAGTCCGGACAGCTGGAACGGAAACACCATATATTTT.

The V and J genes are TRBV6-5 and TRBJ1-2; D uncertain. The germline gives CDR1 MNHEY, CDR2 SVGAGI. The V and J ends lost 4 bases and 4 bases respectively, with 10 bases between them. The CDR3 is made up of 13 amino acids. This CDR3 reads CASSSQSGYGYTF. CDR3 nucleotides: TGTGCCAGCAGTTCCCAGTCAGGCTATGGCTACACCTTC.

This chain uses TRBV28 with TRBJ2-7, with no clear D. CDR3 length: 11 residues. From germline, CDR1 is MDHEN and CDR2 SYDVKM. V was trimmed by 4 bases and J by 4 bases, leaving 5 bases between them. The DNA of the CDR3 is TGTGCCAGCAGTTCTTTATACGAGCAGTACTTC. Translating it yields CASSSLYEQYF.

This chain connects TRBV7-9 to TRBJ1-5; the match to TRBD1 covers 8 bases. J gave up 6 bases and V 4 bases, and 8 bases lay outside the gene matches. CDR3 length equals 15 residues. Germline assignment: CDR1 SEHNR and CDR2 FQNEAQ (reference sequence). Written as DNA, the CDR3 is TGTGCCAGCAGCTCGGGACAGGCGGGGGGTCAGCCCCAGCATTTT. It specifies CASSSGQAGGQPQHF.

This clone was seen more than once but under ten times. The CDR3 loop reads CASSPGQGLADTQYF. Here the CDR3 DNA reads TGTGCCAGCTCACCAGGGCAGGGCTTGGCAGATACGCAGTATTTT. This chain links TRBV18 with TRBJ2-3, with D possibly being TRBD1 (5 bases). Deletions cut 2 bases from V and 4 bases from J, with 13 bases between. Per germline, CDR1 KGHSH and CDR2 LQKENI. The length of the CDR3 is 15 residues.

The chain links TRBV11-1 to TRBJ2-7; D gene ambiguous. This CDR3 has 13 residues. Germline V gene lookup returns CDR1 SGHAT and CDR2 FQDESV (reference sequence). The germline V and J ends were trimmed by 1 base and 4 bases, with 8 bases remaining between them. Written as DNA, the CDR3 is TGTGCCAGCAGCTTAGGCGCCAGTTACGAGCAGTACTTC. Its protein product is CASSLGASYEQYF.

The chain combines TRBV14 with TRBJ1-6; D ambiguous. The V gene's germline CDR1 is SGHDN and CDR2 FVKESK. The CDR3 is 13 amino acids. V was clipped by 5 bases and J by 10 bases, with 12 bases between them. The CDR3 region is CASSFVQDSPLHF. CDR3 coding DNA: TGTGCCAGCAGCTTCGTGCAGGACTCACCCCTCCACTTT.

This rearrangement joins TRBV6-2 or TRBV6-3 to TRBJ1-2; TRBD1 matches at 11 bases. CDR3 length: 15 amino acids. Germline CDR1 MNHEY, CDR2 SVGEGT. The V gene end was trimmed by 5 bases and the J gene end by 4 bases; junction bases not matched to a gene: 6. In DNA form, the CDR3 reads TGTGCCAGCAGTGACGGGACAGGGGGTTCCTATGGCTACACCTTC. Translated: CASSDGTGGSYGYTF.

The rearrangement links TRBV2 to TRBJ1-1; D gene uncertain. This CDR3 has 15 amino acids. Looked up from germline, CDR1 is SNHLY and CDR2 is FYNNEI. V dropped 3 bases and J dropped 1 base, with 12 bases sitting between them. The DNA for the CDR3 is TGTGCCAGCAGTGAGTCGCCAGATGGGAACACTGAAGCTTTCTTT. Translating it yields CASSESPDGNTEAFF.

Only one count was recorded for this clone. V is TRBV9 and J is TRBJ1-1, with TRBD1 matching over 9 bases. Unmatched junction bases numbered 8, after V lost 4 bases and J lost 4 bases. Germline lookup yields CDR1 SGDLS and CDR2 YYNGEE. CDR3 length: 15 residues. The CDR3 DNA sequence: TGTGCCAGCAGCCAACGGACAGGGGACGTCACTGAAGCTTTCTTT. Translation gives CASSQRTGDVTEAFF.

The chain has TRBV7-9 and TRBJ2-1; 7 positions match TRBD1. The CDR3 is 15 residues long. V shed 5 bases, J shed 4 bases, and the junction held 8 bases outside the gene matches. Per the germline V gene, CDR1 is SEHNR and CDR2 is FQNEAQ (reference sequence). The CDR3 region is CASSEHGTEYNEQFF. CDR3 DNA sequence: TGTGCCAGCAGCGAACATGGGACAGAGTACAATGAGCAGTTCTTC.

This sequence joins TRBV7-3 and TRBJ1-5, with D possibly TRBD1 on 6 matching bases. The CDR3 consists of 15 residues. Trimming cost V 7 bases and J 6 bases, with 19 bases left between them. The germline CDR1 and CDR2 sequences are SGHTA and FQGTGA. The CDR3 nucleotides read TGTGCCAGCATCAGCCGGGACAAAGGTTGTCAGCCCCAGCATTTT. It is translated as CASISRDKGCQPQHF.

In DNA, the CDR3 is TGTGCCAGCAGCGTTGCTAGCGGGGGGGCCCAGGAGACCCAGTACTTC. It translates to CASSVASGGAQETQYF. This sequence joins TRBV9 and TRBJ2-5; 12 bases are shared with TRBD2. CDR3 length equals 16 residues. Per germline, CDR1 SGDLS and CDR2 YYNGEE. The V gene end was trimmed by 2 bases and the J gene end by 5 bases; junction bases not matched to a gene: 7.